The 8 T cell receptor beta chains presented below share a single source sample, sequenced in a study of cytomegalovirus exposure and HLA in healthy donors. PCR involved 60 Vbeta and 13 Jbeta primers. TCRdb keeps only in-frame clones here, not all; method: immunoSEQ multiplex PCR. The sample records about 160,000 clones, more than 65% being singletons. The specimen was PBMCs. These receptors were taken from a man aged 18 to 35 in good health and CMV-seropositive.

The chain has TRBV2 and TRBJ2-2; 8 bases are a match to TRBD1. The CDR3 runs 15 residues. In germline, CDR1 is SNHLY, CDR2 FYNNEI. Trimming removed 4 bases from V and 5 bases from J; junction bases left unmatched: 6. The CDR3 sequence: CASSGRTGRTGELFF. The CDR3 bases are TGTGCCAGCAGTGGGAGGACAGGGCGAACCGGGGAGCTGTTTTTT.

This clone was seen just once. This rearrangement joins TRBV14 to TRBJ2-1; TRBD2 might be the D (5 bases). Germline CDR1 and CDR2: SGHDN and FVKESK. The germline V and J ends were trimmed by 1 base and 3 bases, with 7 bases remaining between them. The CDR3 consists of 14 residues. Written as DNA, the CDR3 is TGTGCCAGCAGCCAAGTCGGGGACTACAATGAGCAGTTCTTC. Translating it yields CASSQVGDYNEQFF.

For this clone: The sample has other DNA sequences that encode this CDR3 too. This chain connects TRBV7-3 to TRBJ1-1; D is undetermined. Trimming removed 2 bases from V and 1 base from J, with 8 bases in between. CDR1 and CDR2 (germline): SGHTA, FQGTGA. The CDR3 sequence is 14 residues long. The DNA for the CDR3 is TGTGCCAGCAGCTTAGGGCACCAGAACACTGAAGCTTTCTTT. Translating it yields CASSLGHQNTEAFF.

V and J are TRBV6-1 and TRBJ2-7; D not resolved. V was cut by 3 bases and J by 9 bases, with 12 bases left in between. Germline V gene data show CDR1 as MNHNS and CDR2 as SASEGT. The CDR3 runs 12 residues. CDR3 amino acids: CASSDPAVRQYV. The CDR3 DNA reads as TGTGCCAGCAGTGACCCGGCGGTCCGGCAGTACGTC.

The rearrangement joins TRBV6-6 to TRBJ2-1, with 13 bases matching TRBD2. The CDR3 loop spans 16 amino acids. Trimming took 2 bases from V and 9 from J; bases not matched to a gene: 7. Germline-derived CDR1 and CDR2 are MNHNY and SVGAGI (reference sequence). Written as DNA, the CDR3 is TGTGCCAGCAGTTACCGAACTAGCGGGGGGGCTTCTGAGCAGTTCTTC. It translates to CASSYRTSGGASEQFF.

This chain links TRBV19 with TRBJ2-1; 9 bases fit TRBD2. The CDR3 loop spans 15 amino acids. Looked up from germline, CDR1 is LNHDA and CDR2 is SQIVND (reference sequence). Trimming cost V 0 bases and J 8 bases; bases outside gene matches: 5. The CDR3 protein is CASSIDASGVYEQFF. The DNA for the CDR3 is TGTGCCAGTAGTATAGACGCTAGCGGGGTATATGAGCAGTTCTTC. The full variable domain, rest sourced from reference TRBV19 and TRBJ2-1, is DGGITQSPKYLFRKEGQNVTLSCEQNLNHDAMYWYRQDPGQGLRLIYYSQIVNDFQKGDIAEGYSVSREKKESFPLTVTSAQKNPTAFYLCASSIDASGVYEQFFGPGTRLTVL.

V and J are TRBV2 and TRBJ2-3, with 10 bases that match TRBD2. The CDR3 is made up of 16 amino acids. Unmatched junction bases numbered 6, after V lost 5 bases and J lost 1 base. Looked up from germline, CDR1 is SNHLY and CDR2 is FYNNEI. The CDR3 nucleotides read TGTGCCAGCAGTATAGGGGGGACTAGCGGCACAGATACGCAGTATTTT. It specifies CASSIGGTSGTDTQYF.

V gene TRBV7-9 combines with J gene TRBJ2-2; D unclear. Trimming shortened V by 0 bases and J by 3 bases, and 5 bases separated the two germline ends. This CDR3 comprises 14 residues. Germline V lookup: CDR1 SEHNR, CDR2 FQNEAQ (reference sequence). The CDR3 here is CASSLASDTGELFF. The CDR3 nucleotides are TGTGCCAGCAGCTTAGCTTCGGACACCGGGGAGCTGTTTTTT.